These 22 T cell receptor beta chains were sequenced from one sample in a study of patients and donors after allogeneic stem cell transplantation. TCRdb re-called the RT-PCR reads with MiXCR, one entry per CDR3 protein. The sample lists approximately 250,000 distinct CDR3 sequences, approximately 14% occurring once. Sequencing was performed on blood, either unsorted or a sorted T cell fraction (not recorded which). The receptors shown here come from a human donor who was either an allogeneic HSCT recipient or a stem cell or donor lymphocyte infusion donor (not recorded which). It is not recorded whose cells these are; they may come from a transplant donor.

This clonotype was picked up a small number of times. This chain connects TRBV12-3 or TRBV12-4 to TRBJ2-4, with D perhaps assigned TRBD1 or TRBD2 (5 bases each). This CDR3 has 14 amino acids. Trimming left V 4 bases short and J 0 bases short, with 7 bases between. CDR3 sequence reads: CASSWGRAKNIQYF. For the CDR3, the DNA is TGTGCCAGCAGTTGGGGGAGAGCCAAAAACATTCAGTACTTC.

This clonotype was seen a handful of times. No conserved phenylalanine or tryptophan ends this CDR3, so it is likely a read error. The limits of the CDR3 on the DNA are not certain, so only TCRdb's listed CDR3 is given. The chain links TRBV2 to TRBJ1-5; the table's D call of TRBD1 was not tested on the DNA. Germline-derived CDR1 and CDR2 are SNHLY and FYNNEI. From its first to its last residue, the CDR3 has 12 amino acids. CDR3 sequence: CASSRGTGSFRI.

This clonotype has just one count. The rearrangement uses TRBV19 and TRBJ2-3, with TRBD1 matching over 8 bases. The V segment lost 7 bases and the J segment 3 bases; nucleotides outside the gene matches: 6. The CDR3 is 14 amino acids. Germline lookup yields CDR1 LNHDA and CDR2 SQIVND (reference sequence). CDR3 region: CASTGQEYTDTQYF. The CDR3 DNA sequence: TGTGCCAGTACGGGACAGGAATATACAGATACGCAGTATTTT.

This clonotype was seen more than once but under ten times. The chain couples TRBV4-1 to TRBJ2-7; D is undetermined. Germline CDR1 and CDR2: MGHRA and YSYEKL. V lost 1 base and J lost 3, with 13 bases in between. The CDR3 is made up of 15 amino acids. The CDR3 DNA follows: TGCGCCAGCAGCCAAGGGCTGATCCAACGCTACGAGCAGTACTTC. Protein product: CASSQGLIQRYEQYF.

The rearrangement links TRBV9 to TRBJ2-3, with D perhaps matching TRBD2 (6 bases). This CDR3 comprises 14 residues. Trimming left V 4 bases short and J 6 bases short, with 15 bases between. In germline, CDR1 is SGDLS, CDR2 YYNGEE. Here the CDR3 reads CASSTTEGVDTQYF. The CDR3 DNA follows: TGTGCCAGCAGCACCACGGAGGGCGTTGATACGCAGTATTTT.

V is TRBV20-1 and J is TRBJ2-7; D tentatively fits TRBD1 or TRBD2 (6 bases each). The germline gives CDR1 DFQATT, CDR2 SNEGSKA (reference sequence). The CDR3 contains 14 residues. Trimming took off 1 base at V and 5 bases at J, with 15 bases between the two ends. The CDR3 loop is CSARGSKGGDEQYF. The CDR3 DNA follows: TGCAGTGCTAGAGGGTCCAAGGGGGGCGACGAGCAGTACTTC.

The sample holds a few counts of this clonotype. V gene TRBV7-2 combines with J gene TRBJ1-1; D perhaps matches TRBD1 (5 bases). The CDR3 has 14 residues. Germline loops: CDR1 SGHTA, CDR2 FQGNSA. V lost 2 bases and J 3 bases, leaving 10 bases between the germline ends. This CDR3 reads CASSLPGLYTEAFF. The CDR3, as DNA: TGTGCCAGCAGCTTACCAGGGCTCTACACTGAAGCTTTCTTT. The full variable domain, with the rest looked up from reference TRBV7-2 and TRBJ1-1, is GAGVSQSPSNKVTEKGKDVELRCDPISGHTALYWYRQSLGQGLEFLIYFQGNSAPDKSGLPSDRFSAERTGGSVSTLTIQRTQQEDSAVYLCASSLPGLYTEAFFGQGTRLTVV.

The chain recombines TRBV25-1 with TRBJ1-1; possibly TRBD1 for D (5 bases). This CDR3 contains 17 residues. Germline assignment: CDR1 MGHDK and CDR2 SYGVNS. V was cut by 6 bases and J by 1 base, with 21 bases left in between. The CDR3 nucleotides read TGTGCCAGCAGACCCGAGGACGGGGCCGTGGGGAACACTGAAGCTTTCTTT. Translation gives CASRPEDGAVGNTEAFF.

This clonotype was picked up a small number of times. This sequence joins TRBV4-1 and TRBJ1-6; no firm D call. From germline, CDR1 is MGHRA and CDR2 YSYEKL. The CDR3 spans 16 residues. Trimming cost V 2 bases and J 8 bases, with 16 bases left between them. The CDR3, as DNA: TGCGCCAGCAGCCAACGCTTCCCTTTGGATTATTCACCCCTCCACTTT. Translation: CASSQRFPLDYSPLHF.

This clonotype was counted only a few times. The V call is TRBV2, the J call TRBJ1-2, with 10 positions matching TRBD1. V shed 5 bases, J shed 5 bases, and the junction held 8 bases outside the gene matches. Germline V CDR1 and CDR2: SNHLY, FYNNEI. This CDR3 is built from 15 residues. The CDR3 DNA follows: TGTGCCAGCAGTCTTAGACAGGGGGCCTGGTATGGCTACACCTTC. This encodes CASSLRQGAWYGYTF.

V gene TRBV11-2 combines with J gene TRBJ2-1; D unresolved. Germline V gene sequence: CDR1 SGHAT, CDR2 FQNNGV. Trimming took off 5 bases at V and 6 bases at J, with 11 bases between the two ends. The CDR3 contains 13 residues. CDR3 amino acids: CASSQLVVNEQFF. The DNA of the CDR3 is TGTGCCAGCAGCCAGCTAGTTGTCAATGAGCAGTTCTTC.

The rearrangement links TRBV11-3 to TRBJ1-6; 7 nucleotides line up with TRBD1. V shed 5 bases, J shed 13 bases, and the junction held 11 bases outside the gene matches. Germline assignment: CDR1 SGHNT and CDR2 YENEEA. The CDR3 is 14 residues long. Here the CDR3 reads CASSTRQGQRPLHF. The CDR3 region has the DNA TGTGCCAGCAGCACTCGACAGGGACAACGGCCCCTCCACTTT.

This clonotype was detected many times. This sequence joins TRBV12-3 or TRBV12-4 and TRBJ1-2; 9 bases align to TRBD1. With V trimmed by 6 bases and J by 3 bases, 5 bases remained unmatched. The CDR3 contains 14 residues. CDR3 DNA sequence: TGTGCCAGCAGGGGACAGGGTCGCGACTATGGCTACACCTTC. This encodes CASRGQGRDYGYTF.

This clonotype was found a few times. The CDR3 loop reads CSAITSQVQETQYF. Written as DNA, the CDR3 is TGCAGCGCAATCACTAGCCAGGTACAAGAGACCCAGTACTTC. The rearrangement links TRBV29-1 to TRBJ2-5, with D possibly matching TRBD2 (6 bases). V was shortened by 7 bases and J by 2 bases, with 17 bases between the two germline ends. This CDR3 is built from 14 residues. Germline CDR1 reads SQVTM; CDR2 reads ANQGSEA.

V and J are TRBV5-8 and TRBJ1-4; D is perhaps TRBD1 (5 bases). V lost 4 bases, J lost 8 bases, and 18 bases lay in between. Germline V gives CDR1 SGHTS, CDR2 YDEGEE. This CDR3 comprises 15 residues. CDR3 protein: CASSPGAGLTEKLFF. CDR3 nucleotide sequence: TGTGCCAGCAGCCCTGGGGCTGGGCTGACGGAAAAACTGTTTTTT.

This clonotype has only a few counts. The chain has TRBV5-1 and TRBJ2-1, with 7 bases lining up with TRBD2. With V trimmed by 0 bases and J by 5 bases, 5 bases remained unmatched. Germline V gives CDR1 SGHRS, CDR2 YFSETQ. The CDR3 loop spans 15 amino acids. CDR3 in DNA: TGCGCCAGCAGCTTGGCACTAGCGACCCACAATGAGCAGTTCTTC. Translating gives CASSLALATHNEQFF.

This clonotype was seen repeatedly, ten times or more. V is TRBV18 and J is TRBJ1-5; no reliable D call. The CDR3 sequence is 11 residues long. From germline, CDR1 is KGHSH and CDR2 LQKENI. V lost 2 bases and J lost 5, with 1 base in between. Here the CDR3 reads CASSPDQPQHF. CDR3 DNA: TGTGCCAGCTCACCAGATCAGCCCCAGCATTTT.

This clonotype was seen more than once but under ten times. This rearrangement joins TRBV20-1 to TRBJ2-1, with 8 bases fitting TRBD2. Germline V gives CDR1 DFQATT, CDR2 SNEGSKA (reference sequence). V lost 3 bases, J lost 6 bases, and 4 bases stayed unmatched. CDR3 size: 13 residues. The CDR3 spells CSASPGGANEQFF. The CDR3 DNA reads as TGCAGTGCTAGCCCCGGGGGGGCCAATGAGCAGTTCTTC.

The chain joins TRBV30 to TRBJ1-3; 10 nucleotides agree with TRBD1. CDR1 GTSNPN and CDR2 SVGIG come from the germline V gene (reference sequence). With 0 bases clipped from V and 2 bases from J, the junction kept 10 bases outside the gene matches. The CDR3 has 18 amino acids. CDR3: CAWSVRGQGISAGNTIYF. Written as DNA, the CDR3 is TGTGCCTGGAGTGTACGGGGACAGGGGATTTCAGCTGGAAACACCATATATTTT.

This clonotype was counted once. This chain connects TRBV7-3 to TRBJ1-6; D unclear. Germline CDR1 reads SGHTA; CDR2 reads FQGTGA. The CDR3 loop spans 13 amino acids. V was shortened by 3 bases and J by 12 bases, with 12 bases between the two germline ends. The CDR3 coding sequence is TGTGCCAGCAGCTTGTCTCGCGGGGAACCCCTCCACTTT. Its translation: CASSLSRGEPLHF.

The sample holds a few counts of this clonotype. This sequence joins TRBV4-3 and TRBJ1-3; D gene uncertain. The CDR3 is 17 amino acids. Trimming cost V 1 base and J 0 bases, with 13 bases left between them. Germline values: CDR1 LGHNA, CDR2 YSLEER. The CDR3 is CASSQAAGFSSGNTIYF. Written as DNA, the CDR3 is TGCGCCAGCAGCCAAGCCGCGGGCTTTAGCTCTGGAAACACCATATATTTT.

The chain couples TRBV24-1 to TRBJ2-3; 11 nucleotides line up with TRBD2. CDR3 length: 17 amino acids. Trimming took 3 bases from V and 0 from J; bases not matched to a gene: 4. Germline assignment: CDR1 KGHDR and CDR2 SFDVKD. The DNA of the CDR3 is TGTGCCACCAGTGATACTAGCGGGAGTATTAGCACAGATACGCAGTATTTT. It codes for CATSDTSGSISTDTQYF.